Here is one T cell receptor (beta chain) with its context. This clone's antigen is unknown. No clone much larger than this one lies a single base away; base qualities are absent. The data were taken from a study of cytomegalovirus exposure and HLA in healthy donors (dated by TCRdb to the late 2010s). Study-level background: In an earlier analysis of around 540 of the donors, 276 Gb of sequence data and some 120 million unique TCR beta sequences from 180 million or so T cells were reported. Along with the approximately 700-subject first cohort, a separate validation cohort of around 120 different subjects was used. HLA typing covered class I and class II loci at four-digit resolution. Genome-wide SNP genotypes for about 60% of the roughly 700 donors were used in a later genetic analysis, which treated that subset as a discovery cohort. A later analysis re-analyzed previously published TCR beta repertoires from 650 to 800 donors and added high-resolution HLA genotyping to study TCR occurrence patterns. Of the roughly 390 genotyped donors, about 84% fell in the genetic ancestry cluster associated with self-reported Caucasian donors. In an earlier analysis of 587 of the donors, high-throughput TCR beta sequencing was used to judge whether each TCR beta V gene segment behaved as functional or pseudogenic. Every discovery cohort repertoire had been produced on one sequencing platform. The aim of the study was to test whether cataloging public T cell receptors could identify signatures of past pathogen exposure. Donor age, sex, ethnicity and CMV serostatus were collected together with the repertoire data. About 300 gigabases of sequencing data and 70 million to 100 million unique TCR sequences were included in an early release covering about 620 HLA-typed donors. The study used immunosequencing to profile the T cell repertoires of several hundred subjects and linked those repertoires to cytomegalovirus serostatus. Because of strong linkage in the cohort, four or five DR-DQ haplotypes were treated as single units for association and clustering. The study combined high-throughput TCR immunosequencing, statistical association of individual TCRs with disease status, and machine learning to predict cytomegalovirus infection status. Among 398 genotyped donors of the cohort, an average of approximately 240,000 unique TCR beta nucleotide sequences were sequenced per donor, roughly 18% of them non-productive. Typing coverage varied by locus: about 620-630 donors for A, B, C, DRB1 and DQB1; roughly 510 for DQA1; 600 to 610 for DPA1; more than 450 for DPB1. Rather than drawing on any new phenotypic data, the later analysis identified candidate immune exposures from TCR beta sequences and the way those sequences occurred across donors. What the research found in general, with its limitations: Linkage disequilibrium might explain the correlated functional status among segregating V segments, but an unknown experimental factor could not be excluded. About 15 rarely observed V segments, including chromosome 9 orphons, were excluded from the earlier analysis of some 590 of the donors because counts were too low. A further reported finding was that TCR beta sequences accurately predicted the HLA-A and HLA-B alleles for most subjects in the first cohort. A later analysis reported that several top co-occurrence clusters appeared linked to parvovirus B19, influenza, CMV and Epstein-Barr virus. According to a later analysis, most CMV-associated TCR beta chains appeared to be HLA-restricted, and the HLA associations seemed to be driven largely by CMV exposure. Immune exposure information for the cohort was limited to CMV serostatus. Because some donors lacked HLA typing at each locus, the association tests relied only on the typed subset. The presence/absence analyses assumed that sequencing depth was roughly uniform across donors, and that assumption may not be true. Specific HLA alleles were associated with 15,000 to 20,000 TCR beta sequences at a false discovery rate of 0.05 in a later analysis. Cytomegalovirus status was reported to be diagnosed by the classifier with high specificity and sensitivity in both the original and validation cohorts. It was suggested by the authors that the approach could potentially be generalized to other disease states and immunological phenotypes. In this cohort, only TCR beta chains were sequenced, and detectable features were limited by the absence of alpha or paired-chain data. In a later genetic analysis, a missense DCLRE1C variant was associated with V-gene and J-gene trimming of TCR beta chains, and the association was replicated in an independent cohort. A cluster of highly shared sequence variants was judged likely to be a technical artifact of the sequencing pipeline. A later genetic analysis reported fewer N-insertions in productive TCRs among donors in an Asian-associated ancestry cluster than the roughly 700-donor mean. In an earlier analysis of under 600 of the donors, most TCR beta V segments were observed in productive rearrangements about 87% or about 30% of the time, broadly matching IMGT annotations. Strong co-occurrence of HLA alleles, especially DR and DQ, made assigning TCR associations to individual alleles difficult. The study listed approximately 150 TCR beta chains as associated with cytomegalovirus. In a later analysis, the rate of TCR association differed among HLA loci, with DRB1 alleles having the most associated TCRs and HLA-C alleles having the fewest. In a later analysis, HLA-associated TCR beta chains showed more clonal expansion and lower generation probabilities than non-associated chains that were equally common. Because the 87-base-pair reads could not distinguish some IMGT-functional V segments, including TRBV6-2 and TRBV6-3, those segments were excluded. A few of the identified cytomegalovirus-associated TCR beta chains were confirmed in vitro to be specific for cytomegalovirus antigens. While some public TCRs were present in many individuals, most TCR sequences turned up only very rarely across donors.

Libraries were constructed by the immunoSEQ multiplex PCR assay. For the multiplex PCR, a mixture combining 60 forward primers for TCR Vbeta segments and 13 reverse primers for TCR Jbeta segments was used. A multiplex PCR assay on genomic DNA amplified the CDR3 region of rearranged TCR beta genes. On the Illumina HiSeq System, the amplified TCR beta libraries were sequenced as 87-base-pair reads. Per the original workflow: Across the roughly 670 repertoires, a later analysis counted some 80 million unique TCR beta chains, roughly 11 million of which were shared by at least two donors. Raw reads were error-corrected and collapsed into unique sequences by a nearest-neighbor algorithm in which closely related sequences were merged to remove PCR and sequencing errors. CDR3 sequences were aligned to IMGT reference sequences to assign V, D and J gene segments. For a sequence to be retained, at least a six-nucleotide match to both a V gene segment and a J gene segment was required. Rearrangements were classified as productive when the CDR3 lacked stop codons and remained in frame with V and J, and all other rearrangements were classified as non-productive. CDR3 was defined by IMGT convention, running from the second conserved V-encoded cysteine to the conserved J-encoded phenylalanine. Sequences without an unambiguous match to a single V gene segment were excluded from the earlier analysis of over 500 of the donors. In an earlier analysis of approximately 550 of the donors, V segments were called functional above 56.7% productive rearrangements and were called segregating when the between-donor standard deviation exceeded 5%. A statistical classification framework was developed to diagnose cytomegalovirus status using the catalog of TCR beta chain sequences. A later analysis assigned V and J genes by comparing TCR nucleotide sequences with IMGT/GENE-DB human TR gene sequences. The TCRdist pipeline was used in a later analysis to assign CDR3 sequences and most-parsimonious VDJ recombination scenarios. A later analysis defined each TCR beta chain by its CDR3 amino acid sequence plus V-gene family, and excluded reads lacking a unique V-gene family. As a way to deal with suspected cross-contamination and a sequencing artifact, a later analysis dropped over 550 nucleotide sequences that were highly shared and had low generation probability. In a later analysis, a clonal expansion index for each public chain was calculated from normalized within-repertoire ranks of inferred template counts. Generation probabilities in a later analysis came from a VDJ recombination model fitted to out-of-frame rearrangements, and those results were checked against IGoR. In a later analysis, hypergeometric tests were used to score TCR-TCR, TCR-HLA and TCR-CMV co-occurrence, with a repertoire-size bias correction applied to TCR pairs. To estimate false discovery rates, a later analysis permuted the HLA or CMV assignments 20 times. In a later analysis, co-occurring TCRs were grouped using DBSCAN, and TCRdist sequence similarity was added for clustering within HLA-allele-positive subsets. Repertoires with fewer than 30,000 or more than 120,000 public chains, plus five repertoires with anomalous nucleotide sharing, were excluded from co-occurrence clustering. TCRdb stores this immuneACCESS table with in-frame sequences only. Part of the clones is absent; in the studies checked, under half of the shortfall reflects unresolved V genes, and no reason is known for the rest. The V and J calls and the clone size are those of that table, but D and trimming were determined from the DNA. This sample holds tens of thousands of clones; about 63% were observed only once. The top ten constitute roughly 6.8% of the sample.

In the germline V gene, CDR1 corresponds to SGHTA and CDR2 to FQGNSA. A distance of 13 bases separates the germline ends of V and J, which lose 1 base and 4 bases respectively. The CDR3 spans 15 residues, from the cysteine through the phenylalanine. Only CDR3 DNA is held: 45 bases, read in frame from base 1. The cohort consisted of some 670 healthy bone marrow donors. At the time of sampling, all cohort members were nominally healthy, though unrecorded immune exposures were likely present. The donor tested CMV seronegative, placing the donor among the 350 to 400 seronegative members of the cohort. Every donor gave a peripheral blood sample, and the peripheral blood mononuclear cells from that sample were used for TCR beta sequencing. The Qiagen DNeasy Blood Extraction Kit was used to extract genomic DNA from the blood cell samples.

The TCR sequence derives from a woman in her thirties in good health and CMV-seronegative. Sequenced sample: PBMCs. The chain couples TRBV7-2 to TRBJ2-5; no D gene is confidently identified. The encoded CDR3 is CASSLVAQTGETQYF. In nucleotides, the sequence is TGTGCCAGCAGCTTAGTGGCCCAGACTGGAGAGACCCAGTACTTC.